The 8 T cell receptor beta chains given below trace back to one sample, sequenced in a study of T cells in Graves' hyperthyroidism and ophthalmopathy. The CDR3 regions of TCR beta were amplified from RNA transcripts. HTBI primers were the set used in a first-round RT-PCR of the TCR CDR3. Via MiXCR, TCRdb re-called the multiplex PCR reads, giving one row per CDR3 protein. The sample has hundreds of thousands of distinct CDR3 sequences; 14% to 15% are singletons. The material sequenced was blood. The receptors here all came from a middle-aged woman with Graves' ophthalmopathy.

This clonotype was detected many times. V is TRBV6-2 or TRBV6-3 and J is TRBJ1-5; possible D gene TRBD1, 6 bases. The CDR3 runs to 14 residues. Germline loops: CDR1 MNHEY, CDR2 SVGEGT. Trimming took off 8 bases at V and 6 bases at J, with 17 bases between the two ends. The CDR3 nucleotides read TGTGCCAGCCGGGAGACGGGGGCAGTTCAGCCCCAGCATTTT. Protein product: CASRETGAVQPQHF.

This clonotype occurred many times. The chain couples TRBV28 to TRBJ2-7; 9 bases match TRBD1. CDR3 size: 14 residues. V lost 8 bases to trimming and J lost 7 bases; unmatched junction nucleotides: 12. Germline loops: CDR1 MDHEN, CDR2 SYDVKM. The CDR3 protein is CASGSQQGALEQYF. Here the CDR3 DNA reads TGTGCCAGCGGCTCACAACAGGGGGCGCTTGAGCAGTACTTC.

The sample holds many counts of this clonotype. The chain has TRBV28 and TRBJ1-1; the D gene is possibly TRBD1 (6 bases). V lost 6 bases, J lost 3 bases, and 17 bases lay in between. CDR1 and CDR2 (germline): MDHEN, SYDVKM. This CDR3 spans 15 amino acids. CDR3 amino acids: CASSRRGGGDTEAFF. CDR3 nucleotides: TGTGCCAGCAGCCGACGGGGAGGGGGGGACACTGAAGCTTTCTTT.

The chain has TRBV7-9 and TRBJ1-1; the D is unclear. Germline V gene data show CDR1 as SEHNR and CDR2 as FQNEAQ (reference sequence). This CDR3 is built from 15 residues. Trimming took off 1 base at V and 1 base at J, with 10 bases between the two ends. CDR3 sequence reads: CASSLVVRQNTEAFF. CDR3 bases: TGTGCCAGCAGCTTAGTCGTCAGGCAGAACACTGAAGCTTTCTTT.

This clonotype was observed many times. The CDR3 protein is CASSVTGHHSYEQYF. CDR3 DNA: TGCGCCAGCAGTGTAACGGGACACCACTCCTACGAGCAGTACTTC. The rearrangement links TRBV5-1 to TRBJ2-7; maybe TRBD1 (6 bases). Germline values: CDR1 SGHRS, CDR2 YFSETQ. V lost 5 bases and J lost 0, with 15 bases in between. This CDR3 contains 15 residues.

DNA for the CDR3: TGTGCCAGCAGGCATTCCCTGAACACTGAAGCTTTCTTT. This gives the protein CASRHSLNTEAFF. V usage is TRBV6-2 or TRBV6-3 and J usage is TRBJ1-1; no reliable D call. From germline, CDR1 is MNHEY and CDR2 SVGEGT. The CDR3 totals 13 residues. The V end was cut by 6 bases, the J end by 0 bases, with 8 bases between.

This clonotype showed up just a few times. The chain couples TRBV29-1 to TRBJ1-2; 8 nucleotides align to TRBD1. The CDR3 has 13 residues. V shed 6 bases and J 2 bases; nucleotides not matched to a gene: 5. Per the germline V gene, CDR1 is SQVTM and CDR2 is ANQGSEA. The chain's CDR3 is CSVGDRRNYGYTF. The CDR3 coding sequence is TGCAGCGTCGGGGACAGGCGAAACTATGGCTACACCTTC.

This clonotype showed up many times. The V and J genes are TRBV30 and TRBJ1-2; D is uncertain. CDR1 is GTSNPN, CDR2 SVGIG, per germline (reference sequence). This CDR3 has 12 residues. With 0 bases removed from V and 8 bases from J, the gap between germline ends came to 10 bases. This CDR3 reads CAWSVLTGGYTF. CDR3 DNA: TGTGCCTGGAGTGTACTCACGGGCGGCTACACCTTC.